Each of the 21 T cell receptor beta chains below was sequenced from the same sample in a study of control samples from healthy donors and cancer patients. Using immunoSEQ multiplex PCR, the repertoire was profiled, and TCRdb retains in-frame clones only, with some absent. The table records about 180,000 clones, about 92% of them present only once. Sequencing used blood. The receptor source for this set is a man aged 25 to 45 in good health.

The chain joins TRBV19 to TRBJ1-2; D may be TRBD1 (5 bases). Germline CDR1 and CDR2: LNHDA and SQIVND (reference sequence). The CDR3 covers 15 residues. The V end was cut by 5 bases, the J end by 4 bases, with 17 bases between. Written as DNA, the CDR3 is TGTGCCAGTAGTCCGGGTGAGGCGGGGCTCTATGGCTACACCTTC. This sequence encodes CASSPGEAGLYGYTF. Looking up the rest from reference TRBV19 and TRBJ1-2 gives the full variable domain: DGGITQSPKYLFRKEGQNVTLSCEQNLNHDAMYWYRQDPGQGLRLIYYSQIVNDFQKGDIAEGYSVSREKKESFPLTVTSAQKNPTAFYLCASSPGEAGLYGYTFGSGTRLTVV.

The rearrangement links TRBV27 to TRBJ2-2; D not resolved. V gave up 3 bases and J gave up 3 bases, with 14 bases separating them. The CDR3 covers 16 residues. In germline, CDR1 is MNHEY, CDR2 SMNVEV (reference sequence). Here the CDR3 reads CASSFETRIHTGELFF. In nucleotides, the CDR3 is TGTGCCAGCAGTTTTGAGACGCGTATCCACACCGGGGAGCTGTTTTTT.

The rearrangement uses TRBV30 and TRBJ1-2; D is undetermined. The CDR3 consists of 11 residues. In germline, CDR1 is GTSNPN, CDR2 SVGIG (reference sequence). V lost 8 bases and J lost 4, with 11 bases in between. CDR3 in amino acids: CAGTILYGYTF. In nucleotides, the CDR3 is TGTGCCGGTACCATTCTCTATGGCTACACCTTC. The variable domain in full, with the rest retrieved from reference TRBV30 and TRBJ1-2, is SQTIHQWPATLVQPVGSPLSLECTVEGTSNPNLYWYRQAAGRGLQLLFYSVGIGQISSEVPQNLSASRPQDRQFILSSKKLLLSDSGFYLCAGTILYGYTFGSGTRLTVV.

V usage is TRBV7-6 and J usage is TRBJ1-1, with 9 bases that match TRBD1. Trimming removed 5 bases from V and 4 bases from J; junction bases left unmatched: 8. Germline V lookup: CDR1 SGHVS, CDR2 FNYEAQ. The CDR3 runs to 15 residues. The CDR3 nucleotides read TGTGCCAGCAGCCCAGGACAGGGGAGGAGCACTGAAGCTTTCTTT. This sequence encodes CASSPGQGRSTEAFF.

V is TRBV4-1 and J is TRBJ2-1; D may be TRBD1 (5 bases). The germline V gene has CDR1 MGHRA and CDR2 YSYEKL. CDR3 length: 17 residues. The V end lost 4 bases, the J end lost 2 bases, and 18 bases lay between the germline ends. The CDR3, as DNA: TGCGCCAGCAGCCGCGCCAGGACATCCGATACCTACAATGAGCAGTTCTTC. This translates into CASSRARTSDTYNEQFF.

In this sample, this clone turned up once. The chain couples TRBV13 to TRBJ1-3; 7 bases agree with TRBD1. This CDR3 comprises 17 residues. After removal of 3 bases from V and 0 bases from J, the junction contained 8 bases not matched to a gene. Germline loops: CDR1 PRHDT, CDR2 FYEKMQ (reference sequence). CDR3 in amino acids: CASSFRQGLTSGNTIYF. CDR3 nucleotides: TGTGCCAGCAGCTTCAGACAGGGACTTACCTCTGGAAACACCATATATTTT.

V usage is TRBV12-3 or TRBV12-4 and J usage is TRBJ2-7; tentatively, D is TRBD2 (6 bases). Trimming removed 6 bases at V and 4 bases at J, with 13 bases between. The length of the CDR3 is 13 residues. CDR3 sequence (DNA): TGTGCCAGCAGGAAATGGGGGGTATACGAGCAGTACTTC. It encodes CASRKWGVYEQYF.

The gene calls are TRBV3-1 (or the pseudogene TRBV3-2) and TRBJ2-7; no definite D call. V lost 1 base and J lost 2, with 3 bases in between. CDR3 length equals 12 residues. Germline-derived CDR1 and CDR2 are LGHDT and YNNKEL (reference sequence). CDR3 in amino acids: CASSQGPYEQYF. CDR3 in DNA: TGTGCCAGCAGCCAAGGTCCCTACGAGCAGTACTTC.

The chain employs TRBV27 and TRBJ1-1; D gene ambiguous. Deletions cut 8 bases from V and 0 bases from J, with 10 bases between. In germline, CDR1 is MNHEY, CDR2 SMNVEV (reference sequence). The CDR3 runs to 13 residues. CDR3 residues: CASSTALNTEAFF. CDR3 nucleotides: TGTGCCAGCTCAACGGCCCTGAACACTGAAGCTTTCTTT.

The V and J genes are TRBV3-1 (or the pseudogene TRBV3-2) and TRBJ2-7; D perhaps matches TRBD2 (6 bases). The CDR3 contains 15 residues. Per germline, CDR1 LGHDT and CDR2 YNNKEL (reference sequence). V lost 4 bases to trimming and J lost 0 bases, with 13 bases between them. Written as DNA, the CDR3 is TGTGCCAGCAGCCCAAGGGACTCTAACTCCTACGAGCAGTACTTC. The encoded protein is CASSPRDSNSYEQYF.

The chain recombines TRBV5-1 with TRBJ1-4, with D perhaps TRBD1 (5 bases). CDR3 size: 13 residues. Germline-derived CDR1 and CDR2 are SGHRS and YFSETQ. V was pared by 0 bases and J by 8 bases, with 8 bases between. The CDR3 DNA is TGCGCCAGCAGCTTGGAGGGACCCGAAAAACTGTTTTTT. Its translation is CASSLEGPEKLFF.

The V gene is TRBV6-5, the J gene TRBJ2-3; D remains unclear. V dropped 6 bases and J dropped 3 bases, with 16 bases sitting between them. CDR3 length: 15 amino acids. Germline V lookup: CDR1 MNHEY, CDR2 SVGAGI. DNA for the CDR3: TGTGCCAGCAGCCCCAGGAGTAGGGCAACAGATACGCAGTATTTT. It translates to CASSPRSRATDTQYF.

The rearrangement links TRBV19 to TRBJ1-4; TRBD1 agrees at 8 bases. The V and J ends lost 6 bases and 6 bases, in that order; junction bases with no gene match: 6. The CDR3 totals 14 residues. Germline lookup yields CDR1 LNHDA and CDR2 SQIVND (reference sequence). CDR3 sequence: CASSPGTGDEKLFF. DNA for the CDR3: TGTGCCAGTAGCCCCGGGACAGGAGATGAAAAACTGTTTTTT. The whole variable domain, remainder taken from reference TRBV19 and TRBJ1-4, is DGGITQSPKYLFRKEGQNVTLSCEQNLNHDAMYWYRQDPGQGLRLIYYSQIVNDFQKGDIAEGYSVSREKKESFPLTVTSAQKNPTAFYLCASSPGTGDEKLFFGSGTQLSVL.

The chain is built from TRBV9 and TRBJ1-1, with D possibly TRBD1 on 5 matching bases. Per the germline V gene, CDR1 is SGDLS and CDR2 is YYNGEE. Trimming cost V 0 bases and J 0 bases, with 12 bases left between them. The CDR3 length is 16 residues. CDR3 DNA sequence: TGTGCCAGCAGCGTAGGAGAAGGGGTCATGAACACTGAAGCTTTCTTT. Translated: CASSVGEGVMNTEAFF.

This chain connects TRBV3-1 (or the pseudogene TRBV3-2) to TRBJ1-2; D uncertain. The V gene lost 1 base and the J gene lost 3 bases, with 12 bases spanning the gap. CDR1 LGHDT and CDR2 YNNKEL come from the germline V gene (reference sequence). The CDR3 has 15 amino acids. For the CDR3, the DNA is TGTGCCAGCAGCCAAGTGAGTGGCAGGTACTATGGCTACACCTTC. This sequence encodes CASSQVSGRYYGYTF.

CDR3 region: CASSVSSNQPQHF. In nucleotides, the CDR3 is TGTGCCAGCAGTGTGAGTAGCAATCAGCCCCAGCATTTT. V gene TRBV6-2 or TRBV6-3 combines with J gene TRBJ1-5; no firm D call. V was shortened by 5 bases and J by 0 bases, with 5 bases between the two germline ends. CDR1 is MNHEY, CDR2 SVGEGT, per germline. The CDR3 has 13 amino acids.

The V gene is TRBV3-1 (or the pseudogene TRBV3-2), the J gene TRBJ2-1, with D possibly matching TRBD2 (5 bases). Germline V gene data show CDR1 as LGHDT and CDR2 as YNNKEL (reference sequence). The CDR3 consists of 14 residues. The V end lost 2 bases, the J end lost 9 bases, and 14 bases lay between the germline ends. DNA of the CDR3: TGTGCCAGCAGCCAAAAGAGCGGAGGCGGTGAGCAGTTCTTC. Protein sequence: CASSQKSGGGEQFF.

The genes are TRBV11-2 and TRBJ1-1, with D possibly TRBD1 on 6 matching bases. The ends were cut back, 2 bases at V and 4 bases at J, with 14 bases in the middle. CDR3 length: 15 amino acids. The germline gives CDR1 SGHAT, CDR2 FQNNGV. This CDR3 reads CASSLNLGAFTEAFF. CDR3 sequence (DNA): TGTGCCAGCAGCTTAAATTTGGGGGCCTTCACTGAAGCTTTCTTT.

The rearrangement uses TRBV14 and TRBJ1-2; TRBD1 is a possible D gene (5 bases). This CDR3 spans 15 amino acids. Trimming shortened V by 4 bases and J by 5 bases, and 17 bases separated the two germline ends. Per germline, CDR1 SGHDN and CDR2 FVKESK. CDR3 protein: CASSPTGTKGYGYTF. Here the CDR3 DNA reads TGTGCCAGCAGCCCCACTGGGACTAAGGGGTATGGCTACACCTTC.

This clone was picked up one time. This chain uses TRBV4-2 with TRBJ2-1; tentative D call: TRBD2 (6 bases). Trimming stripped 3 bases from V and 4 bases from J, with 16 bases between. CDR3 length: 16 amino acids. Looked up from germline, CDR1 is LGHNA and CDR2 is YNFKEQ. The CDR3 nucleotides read TGTGCCAGCAGCCACGTGTCCGCGGGGCCTTACAATGAGCAGTTCTTC. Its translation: CASSHVSAGPYNEQFF.

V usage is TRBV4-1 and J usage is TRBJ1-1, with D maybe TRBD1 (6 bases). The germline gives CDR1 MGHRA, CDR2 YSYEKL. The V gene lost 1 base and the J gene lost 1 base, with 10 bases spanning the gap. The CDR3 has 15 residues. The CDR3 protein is CASSQGDTENTEAFF. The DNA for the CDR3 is TGCGCCAGCAGCCAAGGGGACACAGAGAACACTGAAGCTTTCTTT.